The T cell receptor beta chain under discussion was sequenced for a study of blood T cell repertoires in COVID-19. Study at large: COVID-19 samples, acute and convalescent, were from the United States, Italy and Spain. T cells, B-cell-depleted T cells, or PBMCs provided the cDNA or gDNA that served as material.

Under the authors' procedure: Scientists estimated how many nucleated cells there were by amplifying reference gene primers. Measured with immunoSEQ multiplex PCR; TCRdb has only the in-frame clones, and not every one. V, J and clone size are taken as reported in that table, and D and trimming were inferred from the DNA itself. Of 650,000 to 800,000 clones listed, about 87% are singletons. Germline V gene data show CDR1 as LGHNT and CDR2 as FRNRAP. After removal of 6 bases from V and 0 bases from J, the junction contained 5 bases not matched to a gene. There are 15 residues in the CDR3. Sequenced: peripheral blood. The receptor comes from a woman younger than 35 with acute or convalescent COVID-19. The chain combines TRBV12-5 with TRBJ1-5, with 7 bases lining up with TRBD1. Written as DNA, the CDR3 is TGTGCTAGTGGCCCGACAGGGAATAGCAATCAGCCCCAGCATTTT. Translation gives CASGPTGNSNQPQHF.